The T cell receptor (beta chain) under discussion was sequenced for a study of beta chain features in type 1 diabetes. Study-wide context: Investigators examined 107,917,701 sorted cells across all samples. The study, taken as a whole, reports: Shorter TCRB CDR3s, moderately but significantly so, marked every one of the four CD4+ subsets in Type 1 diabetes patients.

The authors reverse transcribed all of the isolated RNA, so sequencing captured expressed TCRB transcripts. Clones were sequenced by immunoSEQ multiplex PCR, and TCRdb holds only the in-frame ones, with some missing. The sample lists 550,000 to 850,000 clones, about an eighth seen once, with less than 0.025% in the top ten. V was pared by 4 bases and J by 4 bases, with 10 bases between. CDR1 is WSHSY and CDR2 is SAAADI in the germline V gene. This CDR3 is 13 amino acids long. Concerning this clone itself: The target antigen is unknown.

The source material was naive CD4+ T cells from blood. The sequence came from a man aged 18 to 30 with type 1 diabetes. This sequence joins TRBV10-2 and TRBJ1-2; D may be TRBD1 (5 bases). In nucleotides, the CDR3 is TGCGCCAGCAGTGGGGGCGAGGGCTATGGCTACACCTTC. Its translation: CASSGGEGYGYTF.